A selection of T cell receptor beta chains follows, all from one sample in a study of radiotherapy plus CTLA-4 blockade in lung cancer. Profiling relied on immunoSEQ multiplex PCR, and the TCRdb table lists in-frame clones only, not all of them. The sample has 25,000 to 35,000 clones, about 81% seen once. This material consisted of peripheral blood, taken from a patient treated with radiotherapy plus ipilimumab. Receptors were obtained from a human donor with non-small cell lung cancer that progressed on radiotherapy plus ipilimumab. The CDR3 runs from the conserved cysteine through the conserved F or W. The order of the fields is CDR3 length, D gene, J gene, clone size, V gene, CDR3 protein, CDR3 DNA. D genes are given only for firm matches. A clone size is listed for some rows: how often the clone was seen (once, few, many), or a class if it is expanded.

15,.,TRBJ1-2,.,TRBV9,CASSVAGEANYGYTF,TGTGCCAGCAGCGTAGCTGGAGAAGCTAACTATGGCTACACCTTC
18,TRBD1,TRBJ2-6,.,TRBV7-9,CASSLRGQGFSGANVLTF,TGTGCCAGCAGCCTTCGTGGACAGGGGTTCTCTGGGGCCAACGTCCTGACTTTC
14,.,TRBJ1-6,.,TRBV14,CASSQVGGGSPLHF,TGTGCCAGCAGCCAAGTGGGGGGAGGTTCACCCCTCCACTTT
12,TRBD2,TRBJ2-5,few,TRBV5-1,CASSFNGASGYF,TGCGCCAGCAGCTTTAATGGGGCTAGCGGGTACTTC
14,TRBD1,TRBJ1-5,.,TRBV18,CASSQKTGPQPQHF,TGTGCCAGCTCACAAAAGACAGGGCCTCAGCCCCAGCATTTT
12,.,TRBJ2-3,once,TRBV2,CASSELADTQYF,TGTGCCAGCAGTGAACTGGCCGATACGCAGTATTTT
16,.,TRBJ2-3,.,TRBV18,CASSTLAGPRTDTQYF,TGTGCCAGCTCAACACTGGCAGGTCCTCGCACAGATACGCAGTATTTT
14,.,TRBJ1-6,.,TRBV4-3,CASSQDRLRSQLHF,TGCGCCAGCAGCCAAGATAGGCTAAGGAGTCAACTCCACTTT
14,.,TRBJ2-5,.,TRBV5-5,CASSLGQGGETQYF,TGTGCCAGCAGCTTGGGTCAGGGCGGAGAGACCCAGTACTTC
13,TRBD1,TRBJ1-5,.,TRBV6-1,CASGQQGDQPQHF,TGTGCCAGCGGCCAACAGGGGGATCAGCCCCAGCATTTT
15,.,TRBJ1-1,.,TRBV6-5,CASTVQLLGNTEAFF,TGTGCCAGCACGGTACAGCTTCTGGGGAACACTGAAGCTTTCTTT
14,TRBD1,TRBJ1-1,.,TRBV12-5,CASSIQGSATEAFF,TGTGCTAGTTCAATACAGGGGTCGGCCACTGAAGCTTTCTTT
16,TRBD1,TRBJ2-5,once,TRBV11-1,CASSLDGTGKQETQYF,TGTGCCAGCAGCTTAGATGGGACAGGGAAACAAGAGACCCAGTACTTC
13,.,TRBJ1-6,.,TRBV2,CASKYTGTSPLHF,TGTGCCAGCAAGTACACAGGGACTTCACCCCTCCACTTT
13,.,TRBJ2-3,once,TRBV10-3,CAISPPTRDTQYF,TGTGCCATCAGTCCCCCCACCAGGGATACGCAGTATTTT
14,.,TRBJ1-2,.,TRBV7-2,CASSLQGSGYGYTF,TGTGCCAGCAGCTTACAGGGGTCTGGCTATGGCTACACCTTC
15,.,TRBJ2-2,.,TRBV2,CASGAGNSNTGELFF,TGTGCCAGCGGTGCGGGGAATTCGAACACCGGGGAGCTGTTTTTT
16,TRBD1,TRBJ2-2,.,TRBV4-2,CASSQDRDRWSGELFF,TGTGCCAGCAGCCAAGATCGGGACAGATGGTCCGGGGAGCTGTTTTTT
15,TRBD1,TRBJ1-6,few,TRBV4-1,CASSARQGKDSPLHF,TGCGCCAGCAGCGCTCGACAGGGGAAGGATTCACCCCTCCACTTT
13,TRBD2,TRBJ2-3,.,TRBV14,CASSHRLADTQYF,TGTGCCAGCAGCCACAGACTAGCGGATACGCAGTATTTT
15,TRBD2,TRBJ2-1,.,TRBV7-2,CASSLRSGGTNEQFF,TGTGCCAGCAGCTTACGCAGCGGGGGGACCAATGAGCAGTTCTTC
14,TRBD2,TRBJ2-5,.,TRBV4-1,CASSLHGGEKTQYF,TGCGCCAGCAGCCTTCATGGGGGGGAGAAGACCCAGTACTTC
13,.,TRBJ1-1,once,TRBV10-3,CAISEVARVQAFF,TGTGCCATCAGTGAGGTGGCCAGGGTGCAAGCTTTCTTT
13,.,TRBJ1-1,.,TRBV9,CASSVDRNTEAFF,TGTGCCAGCAGCGTAGACAGGAACACTGAAGCTTTCTTT
14,TRBD1,TRBJ2-2,.,TRBV6-6,CASSADRDTGELFF,TGTGCCAGCAGTGCGGACAGGGACACCGGGGAGCTGTTTTTT
14,.,TRBJ2-1,.,TRBV6-5,CASTQMGLYNEQFF,TGTGCCAGCACCCAAATGGGACTGTACAATGAGCAGTTCTTC
16,.,TRBJ2-2,.,TRBV4-1,CASSQEGQINTGELFF,TGCGCCAGCAGCCAGGAGGGACAGATAAACACCGGGGAGCTGTTTTTT
18,TRBD1,TRBJ1-2,.,TRBV27,CASRKFPGQTDSNYGYTF,TGTGCCAGCAGAAAATTCCCGGGACAGACTGATTCTAACTATGGCTACACCTTC
15,.,TRBJ2-2,.,TRBV5-5,CASSSHWGDTGELFF,TGTGCCAGCAGCTCCCACTGGGGGGACACCGGGGAGCTGTTTTTT